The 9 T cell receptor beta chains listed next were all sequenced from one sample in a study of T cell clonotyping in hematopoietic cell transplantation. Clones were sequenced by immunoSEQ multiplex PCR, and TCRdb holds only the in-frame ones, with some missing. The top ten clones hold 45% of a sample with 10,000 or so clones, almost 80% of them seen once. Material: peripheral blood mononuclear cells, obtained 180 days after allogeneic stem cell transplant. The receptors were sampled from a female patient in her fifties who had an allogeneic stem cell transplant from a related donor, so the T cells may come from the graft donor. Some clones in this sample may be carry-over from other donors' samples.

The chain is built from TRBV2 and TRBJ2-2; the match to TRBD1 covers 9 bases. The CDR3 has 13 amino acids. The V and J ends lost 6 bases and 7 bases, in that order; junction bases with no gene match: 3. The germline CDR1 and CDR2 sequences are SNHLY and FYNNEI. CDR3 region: CASSGTGIGELFF. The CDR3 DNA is TGTGCCAGCAGCGGGACAGGGATCGGGGAGCTGTTTTTT.

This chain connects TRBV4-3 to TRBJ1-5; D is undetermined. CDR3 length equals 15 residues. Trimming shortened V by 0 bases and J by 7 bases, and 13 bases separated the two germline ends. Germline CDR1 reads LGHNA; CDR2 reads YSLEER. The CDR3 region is CASSQDGHIPQPQHF. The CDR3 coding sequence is TGCGCCAGCAGCCAAGATGGGCATATTCCACAGCCCCAGCATTTT.

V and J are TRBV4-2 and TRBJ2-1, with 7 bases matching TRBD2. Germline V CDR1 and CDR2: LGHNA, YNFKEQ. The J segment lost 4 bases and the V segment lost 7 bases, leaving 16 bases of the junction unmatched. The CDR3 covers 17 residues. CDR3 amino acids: CASTLALLAADYNEQFF. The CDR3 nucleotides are TGTGCCAGCACCTTAGCCTTGCTAGCGGCCGATTACAATGAGCAGTTCTTC.

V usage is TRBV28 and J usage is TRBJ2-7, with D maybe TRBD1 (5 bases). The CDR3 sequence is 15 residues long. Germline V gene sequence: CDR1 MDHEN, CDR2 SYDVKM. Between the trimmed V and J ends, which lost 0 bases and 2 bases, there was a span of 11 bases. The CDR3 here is CASSLWGRVTYEQYF. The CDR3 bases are TGTGCCAGCAGTTTATGGGGCAGGGTCACCTACGAGCAGTACTTC.

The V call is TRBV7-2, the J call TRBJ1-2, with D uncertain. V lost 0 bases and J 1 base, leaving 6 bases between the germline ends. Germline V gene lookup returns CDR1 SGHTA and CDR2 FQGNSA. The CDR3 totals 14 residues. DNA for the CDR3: TGTGCCAGCAGCTTAGCGGATTATAACTATGGCTACACCTTC. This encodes CASSLADYNYGYTF.

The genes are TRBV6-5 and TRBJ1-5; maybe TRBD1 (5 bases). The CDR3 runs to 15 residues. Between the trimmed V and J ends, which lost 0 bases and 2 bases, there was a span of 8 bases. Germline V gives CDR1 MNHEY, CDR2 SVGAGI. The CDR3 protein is CASSYSPGGNQPQHF. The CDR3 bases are TGTGCCAGCAGTTACTCCCCGGGGGGCAATCAGCCCCAGCATTTT.

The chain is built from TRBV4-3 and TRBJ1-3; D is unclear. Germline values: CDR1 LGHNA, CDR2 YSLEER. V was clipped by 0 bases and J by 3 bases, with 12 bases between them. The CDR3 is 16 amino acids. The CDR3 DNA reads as TGCGCCAGCAGCCAAGAAATTGGCTTAAATGGAAACACCATATATTTT. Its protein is CASSQEIGLNGNTIYF.

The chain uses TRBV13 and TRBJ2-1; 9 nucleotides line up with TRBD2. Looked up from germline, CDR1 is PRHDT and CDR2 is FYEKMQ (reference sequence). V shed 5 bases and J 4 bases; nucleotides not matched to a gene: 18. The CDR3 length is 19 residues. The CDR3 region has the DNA TGTGCCAGCAGCCACCCCGAGAGGTATAGCGGGGGATTTTACAATGAGCAGTTCTTC. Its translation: CASSHPERYSGGFYNEQFF. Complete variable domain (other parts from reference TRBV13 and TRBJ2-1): AAGVIQSPRHLIKEKRETATLKCYPIPRHDTVYWYQQGPGQDPQFLISFYEKMQSDKGSIPDRFSAQQFSDYHSELNMSSLELGDSALYFCASSHPERYSGGFYNEQFFGPGTRLTVL.

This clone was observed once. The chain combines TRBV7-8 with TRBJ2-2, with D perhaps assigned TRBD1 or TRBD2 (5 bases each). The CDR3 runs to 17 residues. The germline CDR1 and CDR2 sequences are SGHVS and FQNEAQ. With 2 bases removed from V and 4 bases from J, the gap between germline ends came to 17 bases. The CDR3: CASSLIYSQGVTGELFF. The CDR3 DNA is TGTGCCAGCAGCTTAATATACAGTCAGGGAGTCACCGGGGAGCTGTTTTTT.